A single sample is the source of the 10 T cell receptor beta chains below, sequenced in a study of blood T cell repertoires in COVID-19 (dated by TCRdb to 2020 to 2022). To prepare the library, the immunoSEQ multiplex PCR assay was applied. Here the immuneACCESS table is served through TCRdb, limited to in-frame sequences with V and J called. Missing clones are a known gap in these copies; in checked studies unresolved V genes cover under half, and the rest lacks a known reason. The sample table holds about 440,000 clones, of which approximately 90% were seen once. Of the sample, roughly 12% falls within the top ten clones. The sample consisted of peripheral blood. The receptors stem from a woman aged 45-59 years with COVID-19, enrolled during active disease.

The chain joins TRBV19 to TRBJ2-7, with a tentative D call TRBD2 (6 bases). V lost 3 bases and J lost 2, with 11 bases in between. The CDR3 has 14 residues. Looked up from germline, CDR1 is LNHDA and CDR2 is SQIVND (reference sequence). Written as DNA, the CDR3 is TGTGCCAGTAGTATGGGGCGGGGACCCTACGAGCAGTACTTC. Translating gives CASSMGRGPYEQYF. Complete variable domain (other parts from reference TRBV19 and TRBJ2-7): DGGITQSPKYLFRKEGQNVTLSCEQNLNHDAMYWYRQDPGQGLRLIYYSQIVNDFQKGDIAEGYSVSREKKESFPLTVTSAQKNPTAFYLCASSMGRGPYEQYFGPGTRLTVT.

The chain has TRBV30 and TRBJ2-5, with unresolved D. The CDR3 loop spans 14 amino acids. Germline V CDR1 and CDR2: GTSNPN, SVGIG (reference sequence). V gave up 0 bases and J gave up 1 base, with 9 bases separating them. For the CDR3, the DNA is TGTGCCTGGAGTGTACCTCCTACCCAAGAGACCCAGTACTTC. Protein sequence: CAWSVPPTQETQYF.

The chain links TRBV9 to TRBJ2-3, with D possibly matching TRBD2 (5 bases). The CDR3 consists of 13 residues. V lost 4 bases and J lost 6, with 12 bases in between. Germline V gene data show CDR1 as SGDLS and CDR2 as YYNGEE. This CDR3 reads CASSPRTPDTQYF. The CDR3 DNA is TGTGCCAGCAGCCCCCGGACTCCGGATACGCAGTATTTT.

This chain uses TRBV5-1 with TRBJ2-3, with 12 bases aligning to TRBD1. Germline assignment: CDR1 SGHRS and CDR2 YFSETQ. V shed 0 bases and J 5 bases; nucleotides not matched to a gene: 4. This CDR3 contains 16 residues. CDR3 bases: TGCGCCAGCAGCTTGGGGGACAGGGGGCTTATAGATACGCAGTATTTT. It specifies CASSLGDRGLIDTQYF.

The chain carries TRBV10-2 and TRBJ1-1, with D possibly matching TRBD1 (5 bases). V was trimmed by 6 bases and J by 4 bases, leaving 15 bases between them. Germline V gene data show CDR1 as WSHSY and CDR2 as SAAADI. CDR3 length: 14 residues. CDR3 residues: CASRFSGRGTEAFF. In nucleotides, the CDR3 is TGCGCCAGCAGGTTCTCAGGGCGAGGCACTGAAGCTTTCTTT.

The rearrangement links TRBV27 to TRBJ2-2; 7 positions agree with TRBD1. The CDR3 contains 16 residues. The germline V gene encodes CDR1 MNHEY and CDR2 SMNVEV (reference sequence). The ends lost 7 bases at V and 5 bases at J; junction bases unmatched: 13. The CDR3 DNA is TGTGCCAGCACCCTGACAGGGAGCCCCTTGACCGGGGAGCTGTTTTTT. Encoded protein: CASTLTGSPLTGELFF.

J is TRBJ1-1 and V is TRBV2, with D perhaps matching TRBD1 (6 bases). The CDR3 totals 13 residues. The V and J ends lost 7 bases and 4 bases respectively, with 13 bases between them. Germline assignment: CDR1 SNHLY and CDR2 FYNNEI. CDR3 in amino acids: CASTPGEGTEAFF. The CDR3 bases are TGTGCCAGCACTCCAGGGGAGGGCACTGAAGCTTTCTTT.

The rearrangement joins TRBV28 to TRBJ1-1; the match to TRBD1 covers 11 bases. J gave up 13 bases and V 10 bases, and 11 bases lay outside the gene matches. The CDR3 has 12 amino acids. CDR1 MDHEN and CDR2 SYDVKM come from the germline V gene. CDR3: CATQGSGQGVFF. The CDR3 bases are TGTGCCACCCAAGGGTCGGGACAGGGGGTTTTCTTT.

The chain is built from TRBV18 and TRBJ2-7, with 8 bases fitting TRBD2. The germline gives CDR1 KGHSH, CDR2 LQKENI. The CDR3 runs to 15 residues. Trimming at V came to 3 bases and at J to 3 bases, leaving 7 bases not matched to a gene. CDR3 sequence: CASSPGLAGIYEQYF. DNA for the CDR3: TGTGCCAGCTCACCTGGACTAGCAGGGATCTACGAGCAGTACTTC.

V usage is TRBV28 and J usage is TRBJ2-3; 7 nucleotides match TRBD2. The CDR3 consists of 15 residues. The germline V gene encodes CDR1 MDHEN and CDR2 SYDVKM. Trimming removed 7 bases from V and 0 bases from J; junction bases left unmatched: 7. The CDR3 sequence is CASMWGLPSTDTQYF. In DNA form, the CDR3 reads TGTGCCAGCATGTGGGGACTACCTAGCACAGATACGCAGTATTTT. The full variable domain, in which reference TRBV28 and TRBJ2-3 provide the parts outside the CDR3, is DVKVTQSSRYLVKRTGEKVFLECVQDMDHENMFWYRQDPGLGLRLIYFSYDVKMKEKGDIPEGYSVSREKKERFSLILESASTNQTSMYLCASMWGLPSTDTQYFGPGTRLTVL.